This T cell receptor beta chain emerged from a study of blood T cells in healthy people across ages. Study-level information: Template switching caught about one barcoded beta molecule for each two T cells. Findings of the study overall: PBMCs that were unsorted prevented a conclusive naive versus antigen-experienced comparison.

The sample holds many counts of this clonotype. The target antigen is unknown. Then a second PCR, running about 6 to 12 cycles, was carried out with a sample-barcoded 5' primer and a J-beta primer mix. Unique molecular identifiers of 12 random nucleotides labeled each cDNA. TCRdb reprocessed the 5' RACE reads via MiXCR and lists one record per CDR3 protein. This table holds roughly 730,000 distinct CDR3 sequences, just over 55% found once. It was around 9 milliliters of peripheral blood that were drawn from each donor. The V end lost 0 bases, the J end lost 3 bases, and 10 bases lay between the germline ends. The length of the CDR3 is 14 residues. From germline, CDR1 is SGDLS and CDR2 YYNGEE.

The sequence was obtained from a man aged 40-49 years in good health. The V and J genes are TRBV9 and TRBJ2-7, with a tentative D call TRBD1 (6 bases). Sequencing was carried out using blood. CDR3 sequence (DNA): TGTGCCAGCAGCGTAGGAGTAGGGGGCTACGAGCAGTACTTC. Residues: CASSVGVGGYEQYF.